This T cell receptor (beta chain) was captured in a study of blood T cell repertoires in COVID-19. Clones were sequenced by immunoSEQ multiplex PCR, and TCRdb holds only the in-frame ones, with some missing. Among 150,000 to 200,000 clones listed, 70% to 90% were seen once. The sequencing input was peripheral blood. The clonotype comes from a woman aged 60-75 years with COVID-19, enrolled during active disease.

This chain's CDR3 is CASSLRQGSGYTF. In nucleotides, the CDR3 is TGTGCCAGCAGTTTAAGACAGGGGTCCGGCTACACCTTC. V usage is TRBV28 and J usage is TRBJ1-2; 8 bases are shared with TRBD1. Per germline, CDR1 MDHEN and CDR2 SYDVKM. Trimming at V came to 2 bases and at J to 8 bases, leaving 4 bases not matched to a gene. The CDR3 sequence is 13 residues long.